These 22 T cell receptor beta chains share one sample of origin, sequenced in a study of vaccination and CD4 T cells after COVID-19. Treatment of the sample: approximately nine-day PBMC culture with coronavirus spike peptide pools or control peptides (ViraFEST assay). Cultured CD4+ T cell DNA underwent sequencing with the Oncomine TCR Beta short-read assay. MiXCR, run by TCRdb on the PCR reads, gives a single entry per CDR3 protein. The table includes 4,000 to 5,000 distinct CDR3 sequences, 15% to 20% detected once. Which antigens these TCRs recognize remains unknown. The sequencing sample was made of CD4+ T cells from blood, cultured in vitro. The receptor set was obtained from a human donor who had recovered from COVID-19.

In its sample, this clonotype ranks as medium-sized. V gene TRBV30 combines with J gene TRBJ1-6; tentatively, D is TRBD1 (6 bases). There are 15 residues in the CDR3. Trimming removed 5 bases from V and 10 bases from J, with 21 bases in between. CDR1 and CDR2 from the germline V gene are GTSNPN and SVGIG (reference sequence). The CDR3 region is CAWEGTQRTHSPLHF. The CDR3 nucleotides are TGTGCCTGGGAGGGGACACAAAGGACCCACTCACCCCTCCACTTT.

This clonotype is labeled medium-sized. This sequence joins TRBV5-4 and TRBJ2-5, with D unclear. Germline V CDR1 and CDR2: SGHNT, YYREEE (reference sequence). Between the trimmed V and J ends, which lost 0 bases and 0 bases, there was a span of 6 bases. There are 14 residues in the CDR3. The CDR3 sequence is CASSLASYQETQYF. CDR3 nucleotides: TGTGCCAGCAGCTTGGCGTCCTACCAAGAGACCCAGTACTTC.

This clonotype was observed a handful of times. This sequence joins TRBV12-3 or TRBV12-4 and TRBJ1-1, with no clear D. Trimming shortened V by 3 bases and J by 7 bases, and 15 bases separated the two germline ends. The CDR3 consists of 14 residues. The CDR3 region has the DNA TGTGCCAGCAGTTTTGGAAGGGCTAGGAGTGAAGCTTTCTTT. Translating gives CASSFGRARSEAFF.

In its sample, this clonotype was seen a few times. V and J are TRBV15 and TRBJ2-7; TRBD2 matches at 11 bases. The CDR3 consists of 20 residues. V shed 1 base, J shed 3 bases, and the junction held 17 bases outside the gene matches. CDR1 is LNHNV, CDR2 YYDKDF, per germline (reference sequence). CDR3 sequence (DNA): TGTGCCACCAGCAGAGGGGAAAGGCTAGCGGGGGGCCGGGCCGACTACGAGCAGTACTTC. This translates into CATSRGERLAGGRADYEQYF.

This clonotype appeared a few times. The CDR3 sequence is CATSDGWGQGALRDTQYF. In DNA form, the CDR3 reads TGTGCCACCAGTGATGGCTGGGGACAGGGGGCGCTCAGAGATACGCAGTATTTT. V is TRBV24-1 and J is TRBJ2-3, with 12 bases matching TRBD1. Losses at the gene ends were 3 bases for V and 5 bases for J; bases not matched to a gene: 11. The CDR3 covers 18 residues. Per the germline V gene, CDR1 is KGHDR and CDR2 is SFDVKD.

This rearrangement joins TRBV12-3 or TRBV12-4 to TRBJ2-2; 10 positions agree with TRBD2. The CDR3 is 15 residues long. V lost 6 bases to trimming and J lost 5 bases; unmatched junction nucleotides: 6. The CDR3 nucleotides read TGTGCCAGCAGCCAAGCGGGGGGGATGACCGGGGAGCTGTTTTTT. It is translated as CASSQAGGMTGELFF.

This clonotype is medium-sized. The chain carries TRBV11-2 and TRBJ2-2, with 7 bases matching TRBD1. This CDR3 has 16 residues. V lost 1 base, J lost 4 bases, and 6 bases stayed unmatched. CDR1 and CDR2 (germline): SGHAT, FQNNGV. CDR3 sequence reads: CASSLAGRQGTGELFF. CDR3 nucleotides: TGTGCCAGCAGCTTAGCCGGTAGACAGGGCACCGGGGAGCTGTTTTTT.

The CDR3 is CASSPQGAKNTGELFF. As DNA, the CDR3 is TGTGCCAGCTCACCGCAGGGGGCTAAGAACACCGGGGAGCTGTTTTTT. This rearrangement joins TRBV18 to TRBJ2-2; 8 bases are shared with TRBD1. The CDR3 has 16 residues. In germline, CDR1 is KGHSH, CDR2 LQKENI. V lost 3 bases and J lost 1; bases outside the gene matches: 4.

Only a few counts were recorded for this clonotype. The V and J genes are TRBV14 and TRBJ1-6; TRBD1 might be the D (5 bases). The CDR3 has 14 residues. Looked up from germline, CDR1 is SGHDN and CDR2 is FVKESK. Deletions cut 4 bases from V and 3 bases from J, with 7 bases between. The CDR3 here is CASSLQGYNSPLHF. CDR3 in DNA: TGTGCCAGCAGCCTCCAGGGCTATAATTCACCCCTCCACTTT.

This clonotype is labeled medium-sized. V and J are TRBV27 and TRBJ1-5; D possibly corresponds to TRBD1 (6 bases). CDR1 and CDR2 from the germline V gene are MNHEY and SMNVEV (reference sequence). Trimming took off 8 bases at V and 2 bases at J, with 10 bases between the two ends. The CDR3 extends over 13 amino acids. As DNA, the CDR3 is TGTGCCAGCGGTAACAGGGGCAATCAGCCCCAGCATTTT. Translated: CASGNRGNQPQHF.

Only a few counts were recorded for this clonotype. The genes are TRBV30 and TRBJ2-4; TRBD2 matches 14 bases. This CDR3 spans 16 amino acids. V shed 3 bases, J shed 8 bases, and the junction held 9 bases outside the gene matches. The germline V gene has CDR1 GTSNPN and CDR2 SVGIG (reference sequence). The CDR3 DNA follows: TGTGCCTGGAGCCCAGGACTAGCGGGGGGCGGGGACATTCAGTACTTC. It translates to CAWSPGLAGGGDIQYF.

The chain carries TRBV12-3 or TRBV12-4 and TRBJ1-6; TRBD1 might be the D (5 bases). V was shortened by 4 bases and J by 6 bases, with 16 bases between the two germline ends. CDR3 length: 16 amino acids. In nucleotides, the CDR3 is TGTGCCAGCAGTTCCCCGGTTCCGGGACCTAATTCACCCCTCCACTTT. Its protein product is CASSSPVPGPNSPLHF.

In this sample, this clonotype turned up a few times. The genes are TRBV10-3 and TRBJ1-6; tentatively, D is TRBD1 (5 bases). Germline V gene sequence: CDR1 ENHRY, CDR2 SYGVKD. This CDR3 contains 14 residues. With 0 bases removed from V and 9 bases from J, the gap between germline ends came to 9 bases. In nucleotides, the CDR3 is TGTGCCATCAGTGAGTCGACGGGGGGTTCACCCCTCCACTTT. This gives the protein CAISESTGGSPLHF.

The CDR3 DNA follows: TGTGCCAGCAGCCAAGCGGCAGGGGGAGAAAAACTGTTTTTT. Translation gives CASSQAAGGEKLFF. This chain uses TRBV3-1 with TRBJ1-4, with TRBD1 matching over 7 bases. CDR3 length equals 14 residues. J was trimmed by 8 bases and V by 1 base; bases with no gene match: 4. Germline CDR1 LGHDT, CDR2 YNNKEL (reference sequence).

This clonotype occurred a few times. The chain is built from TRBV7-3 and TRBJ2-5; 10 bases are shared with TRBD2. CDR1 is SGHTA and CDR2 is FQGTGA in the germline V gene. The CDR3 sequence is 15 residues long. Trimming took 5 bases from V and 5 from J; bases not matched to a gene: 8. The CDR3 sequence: CASSLRASGGETQYF. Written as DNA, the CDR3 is TGTGCCAGCAGCCTAAGGGCTAGCGGGGGTGAGACCCAGTACTTC.

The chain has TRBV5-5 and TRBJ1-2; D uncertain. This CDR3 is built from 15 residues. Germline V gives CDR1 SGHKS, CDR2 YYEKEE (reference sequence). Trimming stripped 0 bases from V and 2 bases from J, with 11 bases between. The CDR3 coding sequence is TGTGCCAGCAGCTTGGAGCGACTCGGGAACTATGGCTACACCTTC. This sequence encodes CASSLERLGNYGYTF.

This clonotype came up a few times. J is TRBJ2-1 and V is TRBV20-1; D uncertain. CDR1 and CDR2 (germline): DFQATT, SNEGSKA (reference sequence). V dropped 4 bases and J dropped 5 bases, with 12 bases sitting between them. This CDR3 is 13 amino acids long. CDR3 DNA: TGCAGTGCTATCCGGGTTCCACACAATGAGCAGTTCTTC. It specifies CSAIRVPHNEQFF.

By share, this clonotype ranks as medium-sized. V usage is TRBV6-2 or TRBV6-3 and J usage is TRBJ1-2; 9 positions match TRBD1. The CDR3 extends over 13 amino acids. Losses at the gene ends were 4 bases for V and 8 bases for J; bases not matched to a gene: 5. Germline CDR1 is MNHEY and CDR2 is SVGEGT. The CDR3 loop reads CASSLTGGKGYTF. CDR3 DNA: TGTGCCAGCAGTTTAACAGGGGGCAAGGGCTACACCTTC.

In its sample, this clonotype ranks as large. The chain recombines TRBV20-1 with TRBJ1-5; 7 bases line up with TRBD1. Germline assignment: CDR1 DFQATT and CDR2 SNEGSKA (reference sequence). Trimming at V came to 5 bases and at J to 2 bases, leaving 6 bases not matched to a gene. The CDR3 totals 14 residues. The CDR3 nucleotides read TGCAGTGCTTTGGCTGGACAGGGCAATCAGCCCCAGCATTTT. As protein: CSALAGQGNQPQHF.

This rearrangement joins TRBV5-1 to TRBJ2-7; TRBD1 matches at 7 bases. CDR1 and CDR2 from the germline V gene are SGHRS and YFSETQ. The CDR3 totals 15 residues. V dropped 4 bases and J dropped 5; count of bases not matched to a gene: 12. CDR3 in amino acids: CASSPIQGNRHEQYF. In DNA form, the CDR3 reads TGCGCCAGCAGCCCGATACAGGGGAATCGGCACGAGCAGTACTTC.

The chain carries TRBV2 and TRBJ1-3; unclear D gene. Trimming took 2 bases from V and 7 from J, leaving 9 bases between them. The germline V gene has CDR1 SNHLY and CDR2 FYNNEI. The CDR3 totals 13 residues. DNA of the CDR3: TGTGCCAGCAGTGAACGGAAGGCCAACACCATATATTTT. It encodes CASSERKANTIYF.

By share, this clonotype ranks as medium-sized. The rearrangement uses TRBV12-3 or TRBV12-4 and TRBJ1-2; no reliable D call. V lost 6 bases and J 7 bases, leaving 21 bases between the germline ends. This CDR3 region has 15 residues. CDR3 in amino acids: CASSPTPPGSGGYTF. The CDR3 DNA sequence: TGTGCCAGCAGCCCCACCCCCCCGGGGTCGGGTGGCTACACCTTC.